This T cell receptor beta chain is from a study of blood T cells in healthy people across ages. The CDR3 spans 16 residues. V gave up 5 bases and J gave up 3 bases, with 19 bases separating them. CDR1 and CDR2 from the germline V gene are MNHEY and SMNVEV (reference sequence). For the second PCR, which ran for roughly 6 to 11 cycles, a sample-barcoded 5' primer and a J-beta primer mix were used. TCRdb redid the calling of the 5' RACE reads with MiXCR, one entry per CDR3 protein. The table has roughly 930,000 distinct CDR3 sequences, approximately 49% seen once. The clonotype originates from a young man in good health. Sequences were obtained from blood. The chain is built from TRBV27 and TRBJ1-1, with D possibly TRBD1 on 5 matching bases. The DNA for the CDR3 is TGTGCCAGCAGTCTCACCGGGACCCTACGGGACACTGAAGCTTTCTTT. Translation: CASSLTGTLRDTEAFF.